The TCR beta chain under discussion was sequenced for a study of T cells in Graves' hyperthyroidism and ophthalmopathy. Study outcomes and limitations: The model foresaw ophthalmopathy a median roughly 6 months prior to onset. Blood also showed most of the thyroid clonotypes that were expanded above 0.001.

In this sample, this clonotype turned up many times. The antigen is undetermined. A lack of ophthalmopathy progression within 18 months defined stable Graves' hyperthyroidism. PBMCs were sourced from roughly 9.1 ml fresh peripheral blood. Amplification targeted TCR beta CDR3 regions from RNA transcripts. The study used the HTBI primer set for a first-round RT-PCR of the TCR CDR3. TCRdb independently ran MiXCR on the multiplex PCR reads; one entry per CDR3 protein. Of under 350,000 distinct CDR3 sequences in the sample, 15% to 20% were seen once. Germline-derived CDR1 and CDR2 are MNHNY and SVGAGI (reference sequence). J gave up 9 bases and V 2 bases, and 18 bases lay outside the gene matches. CDR3 size: 18 residues.

V is TRBV6-6 and J is TRBJ2-1, with 8 bases aligning to TRBD1. The origin of this receptor is a woman between 50 and 59 years old with Graves' hyperthyroidism. The specimen was blood. The chain's CDR3 is CASSYNPRGPDRVTEQFF. The CDR3 region has the DNA TGTGCCAGCAGTTACAACCCCCGGGGTCCGGACAGGGTTACTGAGCAGTTCTTC.